Relative to its sample, the clone carrying this T cell receptor beta chain is medium-sized. Its specificity is unknown. All unsorted peripheral T cells were captured because whole blood was used without fractionation. V lost 6 bases, J lost 8 bases, and 10 bases lay in between. The germline V gene encodes CDR1 MNHEY and CDR2 SVGAGI. CDR3 length: 11 amino acids. Around 530 ng RNA was reverse transcribed with alpha and beta constant-region primers. Separate chain-specific third strand synthesis with multiplexing indices produced the alpha and beta libraries. Second strand DNA was synthesized using a primer at the SP2 site. The library got P5 and P7 elements plus a second index, then a roughly 22-cycle PCR. A single record per CDR3 protein comes from TCRdb applying MiXCR to the 5' RACE reads. The repertoire consists of around 9,000 distinct CDR3 sequences, with around 5.8% occurring once and the leading ten covering roughly 8%.

These data come from a study of HIV-infected patients and healthy controls. Study-level points and caveats: CMV-associated CDR3s mostly grew nonsignificantly during therapy, while HIV-associated CDR3s declined significantly.

The chain couples TRBV6-5 to TRBJ1-1; D is perhaps TRBD1 (5 bases). The sample taken for sequencing was blood. This receptor was obtained from an adult in good health. CDR3 residues: CASSQGREAFF. The CDR3 region has the DNA TGTGCCAGCAGCCAGGGCCGCGAAGCTTTCTTT.